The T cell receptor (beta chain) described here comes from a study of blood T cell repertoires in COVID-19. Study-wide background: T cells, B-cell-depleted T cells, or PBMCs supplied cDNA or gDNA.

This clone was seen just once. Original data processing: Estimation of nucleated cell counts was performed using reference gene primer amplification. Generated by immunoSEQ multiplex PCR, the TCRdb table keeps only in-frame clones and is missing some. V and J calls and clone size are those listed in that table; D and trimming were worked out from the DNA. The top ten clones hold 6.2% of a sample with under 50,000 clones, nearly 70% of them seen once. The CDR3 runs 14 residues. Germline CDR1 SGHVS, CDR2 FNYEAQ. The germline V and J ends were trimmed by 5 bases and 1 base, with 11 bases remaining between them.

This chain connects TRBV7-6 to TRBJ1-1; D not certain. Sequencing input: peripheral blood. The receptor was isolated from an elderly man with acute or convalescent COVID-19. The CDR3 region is CASSQGLSNTEAFF. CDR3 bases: TGTGCCAGCAGCCAAGGACTCTCGAACACTGAAGCTTTCTTT.